The 19 T cell receptor beta chains below were found in one sample sequenced in a study of immune characterization of retroperitoneal liposarcoma. From the PCR reads, TCRdb called clonotypes with MiXCR, one entry per CDR3 protein. The data contain approximately 11,000 distinct CDR3 sequences, under 35% of them singletons. Material for sequencing was tumor tissue. The source is a male donor with retroperitoneal liposarcoma.

This clonotype was seen at least ten times. The genes are TRBV11-2 and TRBJ2-3, with a possible D match to TRBD2 (5 bases). Looked up from germline, CDR1 is SGHAT and CDR2 is FQNNGV. With 9 bases removed from V and 1 base from J, the gap between germline ends came to 11 bases. The CDR3 contains 13 residues. Written as DNA, the CDR3 is TGTGCCAGGGGAGAGTTCGGCACAGATACGCAGTATTTT. Its translation: CARGEFGTDTQYF.

This chain connects TRBV7-2 to TRBJ2-7; TRBD2 matches at 10 bases. The CDR3 loop spans 15 amino acids. Germline V gene data show CDR1 as SGHTA and CDR2 as FQGNSA. J gave up 6 bases and V 1 base, and 6 bases lay outside the gene matches. The CDR3 nucleotides read TGTGCCAGCAGCTTAGATCCTAGCGGGAGTGCCGAGCAGTACTTC. This translates into CASSLDPSGSAEQYF.

The V and J genes are TRBV7-2 and TRBJ2-7, with 8 bases matching TRBD2. Trimming cost V 5 bases and J 3 bases; bases outside gene matches: 9. The CDR3 loop spans 15 amino acids. Per the germline V gene, CDR1 is SGHTA and CDR2 is FQGNSA. The CDR3 DNA sequence: TGTGCCAGCAGCAGGACTAGCCAACCTTACTACGAGCAGTACTTC. This translates into CASSRTSQPYYEQYF.

This clonotype came up many times. V gene TRBV7-6 combines with J gene TRBJ2-1, with D possibly TRBD2 on 5 matching bases. The J call may be mistaken, given a closer DNA end match to TRBJ2-7. CDR1 is SGHVS, CDR2 FNYEAQ, per germline. The CDR3 length is 14 residues. The CDR3 DNA is TGTGCCAGCAGCTCGAGGCTTCGGGGAAATGAGCAGTACTTC. Protein sequence: CASSSRLRGNEQYF.

This clonotype was counted a few times. CDR3 sequence (DNA): TGTGCCACCGGGGGGACGGGGGGCTCCTACGAGCAGTACTTC. Its translation is CATGGTGGSYEQYF. The rearrangement joins TRBV6-1 to TRBJ2-1; 7 nucleotides agree with TRBD2. The J call may be in error: the DNA end matches TRBJ2-7 better. CDR1 MNHNS and CDR2 SASEGT come from the germline V gene. There are 14 residues in the CDR3.

This clonotype was seen ten or more times. The chain links TRBV12-5 to TRBJ2-4, with D tentatively TRBD2 (5 bases). CDR3 length: 11 amino acids. The V and J ends lost 6 bases and 13 bases respectively, with 13 bases between them. The V gene's germline CDR1 is LGHNT and CDR2 FRNRAP. In DNA, the CDR3 is TGTGCTAGTGGGGACTTGAATGAGCAGTACTTC. Residues: CASGDLNEQYF.

This clonotype is medium-sized by share. The chain employs TRBV6-1 and TRBJ2-1; TRBD1 aligns across 7 bases. The J call may be faulty, since TRBJ2-7 better matches the DNA end. Germline CDR1 reads MNHNS; CDR2 reads SASEGT. The CDR3 consists of 14 residues. CDR3 sequence (DNA): TGTGCCAGCAGTTTAGGGACAGTCTACAATGAGCAGTACTTC. Its protein is CASSLGTVYNEQYF.

In its sample, this clonotype ranks as medium-sized (0.01 to 0.1%). The chain couples TRBV27 to TRBJ2-1, with D perhaps matching TRBD2 (5 bases). The CDR3 is made up of 14 amino acids. V lost 8 bases to trimming and J lost 4 bases, with 15 bases between them. Germline V gene data show CDR1 as MNHEY and CDR2 as SMNVEV (reference sequence). This CDR3 reads CASSVGNNYNEQFF. In nucleotides, the CDR3 is TGTGCCAGCTCCGTCGGGAACAATTACAATGAGCAGTTCTTC.

In its sample, this clonotype is medium-sized. The chain couples TRBV12-3 or TRBV12-4 to TRBJ2-6; D gene uncertain. V lost 5 bases, J lost 0 bases, and 8 bases lay in between. This CDR3 is built from 15 residues. CDR3 region: CASSTISSGANVLTF. The CDR3 DNA reads as TGTGCCAGCAGTACCATATCCTCTGGGGCCAACGTCCTGACTTTC.

This clonotype has a handful of counts. The chain combines TRBV6-2 or TRBV6-3 with TRBJ2-7; 8 bases agree with TRBD2. The trim removed 6 bases at V and 2 bases at J, leaving 0 bases unmatched. The CDR3 covers 12 residues. Per germline, CDR1 MNHEY and CDR2 SVGEGT. This CDR3 reads CASRTSAYEQYF. In DNA form, the CDR3 reads TGTGCCAGCAGGACTAGCGCCTACGAGCAGTACTTC.

This clonotype was recorded at least ten times. V usage is TRBV7-9 and J usage is TRBJ2-3; 11 bases agree with TRBD2. The CDR3 has 14 residues. V lost 3 bases, J lost 5 bases, and 1 base stayed unmatched. Germline V gene lookup returns CDR1 SEHNR and CDR2 FQNEAQ (reference sequence). CDR3 sequence (DNA): TGTGCCAGCAGCTTGACTAGCGGGAAAGATACGCAGTATTTT. This translates into CASSLTSGKDTQYF.

By share of the sample, this clonotype is medium-sized (0.01 to 0.1%). The gene calls are TRBV7-9 and TRBJ2-5; tentative D call: TRBD2 (6 bases). The closer fit of TRBJ2-7 to the DNA end suggests the J call may be wrong. Germline CDR1 SEHNR, CDR2 FQNEAQ (reference sequence). CDR3 length: 16 residues. CDR3 nucleotides: TGTGCCAGCAGGGGAGGTTCGCAGGGTACCGACTACGAGCAGTACTTC. This translates into CASRGGSQGTDYEQYF.

The rearrangement uses TRBV6-1 and TRBJ2-1; 7 bases match TRBD2. After removal of 1 base from V and 4 bases from J, the junction contained 4 bases not matched to a gene. Germline V lookup: CDR1 MNHNS, CDR2 SASEGT. The CDR3 totals 15 residues. The CDR3 spells CASSEGGGRYNEQFF. DNA for the CDR3: TGTGCCAGCAGTGAAGGCGGGGGACGATACAATGAGCAGTTCTTC.

In this sample, this clonotype is medium-sized (0.01 to 0.1%). V gene TRBV6-1 combines with J gene TRBJ2-1; no firm D call. V gave up 6 bases and J gave up 4 bases, with 13 bases separating them. The germline gives CDR1 MNHNS, CDR2 SASEGT. The CDR3 totals 14 residues. CDR3 coding DNA: TGTGCCAGCAGGTCTCTTGACGCGTACAATGAGCAGTTCTTC. Amino acid sequence: CASRSLDAYNEQFF.

This chain joins TRBV6-4 and TRBJ2-1; TRBD1 matches at 9 bases. Germline V lookup: CDR1 MRHNA, CDR2 SNTAGT. The CDR3 contains 17 residues. V lost 3 bases to trimming and J lost 7 bases; unmatched junction nucleotides: 13. The CDR3, as DNA: TGTGCCAGCAGTGAATTTCCCCCGGGACAGGGAGGTAATGAGCAGTTCTTC. Encoded protein: CASSEFPPGQGGNEQFF.

The chain employs TRBV6-6 and TRBJ2-2, with D unclear. V was cut by 2 bases and J by 9 bases, with 13 bases left in between. The CDR3 length is 14 residues. CDR1 is MNHNY, CDR2 SVGAGI, per germline (reference sequence). The CDR3 reads CASSYAETARELFF. The CDR3 bases are TGTGCCAGCAGTTACGCAGAAACGGCCAGGGAGCTGTTTTTT.

This clonotype was seen ten or more times. The chain joins TRBV12-3 or TRBV12-4 to TRBJ2-2; possible D gene TRBD2, 5 bases. CDR3 length: 13 amino acids. Trimming left V 4 bases short and J 6 bases short, with 9 bases between. Here the CDR3 DNA reads TGTGCCAGCAGTTCTCACGGGGCCGGGGAGCTGTTTTTT. Protein: CASSSHGAGELFF.

Only a few counts were recorded for this clonotype. The rearrangement links TRBV6-1 to TRBJ2-3; TRBD2 agrees at 9 bases. In germline, CDR1 is MNHNS, CDR2 SASEGT. The CDR3 totals 16 residues. J lost 3 bases, V lost 6 bases, and 10 bases had no gene match. Here the CDR3 DNA reads TGTGCCAGCAGCCCTATAGCGGGGGCGGGGACAGATACGCAGTATTTT. This codes for CASSPIAGAGTDTQYF.

By sample fraction, this clonotype is medium-sized. The gene calls are TRBV7-2 and TRBJ2-1; 7 nucleotides align to TRBD2. The J call may be wrong; the DNA end is better matched by TRBJ2-7. Germline assignment: CDR1 SGHTA and CDR2 FQGNSA. The CDR3 runs 14 residues. The CDR3 coding sequence is TGTGCCAGCAGCTTAGCCGGCGGGAGCTACGAGCAGTACTTC. It yields the protein CASSLAGGSYEQYF.